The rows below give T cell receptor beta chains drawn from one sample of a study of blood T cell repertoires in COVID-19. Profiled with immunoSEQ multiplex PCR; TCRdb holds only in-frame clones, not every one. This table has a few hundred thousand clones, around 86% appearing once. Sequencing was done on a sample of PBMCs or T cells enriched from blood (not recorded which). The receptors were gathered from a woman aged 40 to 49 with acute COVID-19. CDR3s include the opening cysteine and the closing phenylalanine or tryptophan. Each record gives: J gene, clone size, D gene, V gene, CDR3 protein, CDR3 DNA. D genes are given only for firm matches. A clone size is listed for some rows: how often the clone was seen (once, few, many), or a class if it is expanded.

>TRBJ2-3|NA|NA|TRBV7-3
CASSERPTDTQYF
TGTGCCAGCAGCGAGAGGCCCACAGATACGCAGTATTTT
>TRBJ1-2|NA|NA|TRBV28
CASSPGQSYYGYTF
TGTGCCAGCAGCCCCGGACAGAGCTACTATGGCTACACCTTC
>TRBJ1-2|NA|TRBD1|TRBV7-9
CASSLEDRGDYGYTF
TGTGCCAGCAGCTTAGAGGACAGGGGGGACTATGGCTACACCTTC
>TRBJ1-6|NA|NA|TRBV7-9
CASTITPGGSPLHF
TGTGCCAGCACCATAACGCCCGGGGGTTCACCCCTCCACTTT
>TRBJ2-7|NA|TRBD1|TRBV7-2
CASSFGQGVGYEQYF
TGTGCCAGCAGCTTCGGACAGGGGGTTGGGTACGAGCAGTACTTC
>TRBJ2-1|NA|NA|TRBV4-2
CASSQELVMAAYNEQFF
TGTGCCAGCAGCCAAGAACTGGTGATGGCGGCTTACAATGAGCAGTTCTTC
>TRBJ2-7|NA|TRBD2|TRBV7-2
CASSLARGSSYEQYF
TGTGCCAGCAGCTTAGCTCGCGGGAGCTCCTACGAGCAGTACTTC
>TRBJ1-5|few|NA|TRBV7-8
CASSLGSEQPQHF
TGTGCCAGCAGCCTAGGGAGTGAGCAGCCCCAGCATTTT
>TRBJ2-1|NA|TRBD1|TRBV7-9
CASTNSGGNEQFF
TGTGCCAGCACCAACTCAGGGGGCAATGAGCAGTTCTTC
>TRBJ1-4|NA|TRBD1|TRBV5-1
CASSPEGTVISNEKLFF
TGCGCCAGCAGCCCGGAGGGGACAGTAATATCTAATGAAAAACTGTTTTTT
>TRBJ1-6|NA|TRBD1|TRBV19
CASSTDRANSPLHF
TGTGCCAGTAGTACGGACAGGGCTAATTCACCCCTCCACTTT
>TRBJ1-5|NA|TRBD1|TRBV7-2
CASSSPGTGGNQPQHF
TGTGCCAGCAGCTCCCCCGGGACAGGTGGCAATCAGCCCCAGCATTTT
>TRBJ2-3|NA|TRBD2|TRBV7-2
CASSLVLAGGYTQYF
TGTGCCAGCAGCTTAGTGCTAGCGGGGGGGTATACGCAGTATTTT
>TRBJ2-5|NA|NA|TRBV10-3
CAISEIDGESETQYF
TGTGCCATCAGTGAGATAGATGGTGAGAGCGAGACCCAGTACTTC